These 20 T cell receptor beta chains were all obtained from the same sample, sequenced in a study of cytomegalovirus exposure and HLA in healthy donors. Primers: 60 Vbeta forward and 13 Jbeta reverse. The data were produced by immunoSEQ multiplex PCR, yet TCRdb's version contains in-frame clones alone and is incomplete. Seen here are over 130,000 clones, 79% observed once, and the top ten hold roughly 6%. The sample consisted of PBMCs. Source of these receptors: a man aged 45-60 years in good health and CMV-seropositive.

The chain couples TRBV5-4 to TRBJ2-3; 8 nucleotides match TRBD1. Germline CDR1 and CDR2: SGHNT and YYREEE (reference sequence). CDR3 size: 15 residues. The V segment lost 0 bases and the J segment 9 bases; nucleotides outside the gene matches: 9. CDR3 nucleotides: TGTGCCAGCAGCTTGGATCTACAGGGGGAAGACACGCAGTATTTT. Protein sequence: CASSLDLQGEDTQYF.

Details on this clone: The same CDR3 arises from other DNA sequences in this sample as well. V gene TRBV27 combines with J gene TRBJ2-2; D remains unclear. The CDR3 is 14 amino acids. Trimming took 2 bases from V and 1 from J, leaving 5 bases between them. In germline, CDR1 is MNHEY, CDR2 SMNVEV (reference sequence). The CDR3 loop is CASSLEQNTGELFF. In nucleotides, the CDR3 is TGTGCCAGCAGTTTAGAGCAGAACACCGGGGAGCTGTTTTTT.

CDR3 protein: CASSPRGGRNTGELFF. The CDR3 region has the DNA TGTGCCAGCTCGCCCCGGGGGGGCAGGAACACCGGGGAGCTGTTTTTT. The rearrangement links TRBV18 to TRBJ2-2, with 8 bases aligning to TRBD2. V lost 6 bases to trimming and J lost 1 base; unmatched junction nucleotides: 7. CDR3 length: 16 amino acids. Per germline, CDR1 KGHSH and CDR2 LQKENI.

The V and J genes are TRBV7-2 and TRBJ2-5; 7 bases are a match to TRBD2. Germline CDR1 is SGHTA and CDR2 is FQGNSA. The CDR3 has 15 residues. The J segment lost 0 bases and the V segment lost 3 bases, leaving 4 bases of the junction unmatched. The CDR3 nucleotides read TGTGCCAGCAGCTTCACTAGCGCGAACCAAGAGACCCAGTACTTC. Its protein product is CASSFTSANQETQYF.

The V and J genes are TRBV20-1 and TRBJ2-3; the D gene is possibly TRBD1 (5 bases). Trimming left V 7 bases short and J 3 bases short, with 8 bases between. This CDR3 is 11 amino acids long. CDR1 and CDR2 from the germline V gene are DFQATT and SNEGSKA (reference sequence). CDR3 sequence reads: CSGQGTDTQYF. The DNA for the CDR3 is TGCAGTGGTCAGGGAACAGATACGCAGTATTTT.

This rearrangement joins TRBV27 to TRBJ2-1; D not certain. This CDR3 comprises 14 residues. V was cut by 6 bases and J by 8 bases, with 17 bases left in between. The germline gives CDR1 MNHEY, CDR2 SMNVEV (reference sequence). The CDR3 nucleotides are TGTGCCAGCAGATACCTCTCACGGAGTGATGAGCAGTTCTTC. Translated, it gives CASRYLSRSDEQFF.

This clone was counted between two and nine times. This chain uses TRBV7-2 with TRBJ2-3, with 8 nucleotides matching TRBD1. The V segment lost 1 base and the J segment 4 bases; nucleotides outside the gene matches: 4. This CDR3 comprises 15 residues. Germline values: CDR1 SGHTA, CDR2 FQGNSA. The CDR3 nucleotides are TGTGCCAGCAGCTTAGGGACAGGGTTTCCAGATACGCAGTATTTT. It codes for CASSLGTGFPDTQYF.

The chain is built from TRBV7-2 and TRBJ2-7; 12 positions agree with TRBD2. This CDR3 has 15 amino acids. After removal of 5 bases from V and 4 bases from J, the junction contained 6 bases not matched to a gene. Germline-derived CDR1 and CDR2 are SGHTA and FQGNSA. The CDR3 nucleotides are TGTGCCAGCAGCATGACTAGCGGGAGTCGGTACGAGCAGTACTTC. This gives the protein CASSMTSGSRYEQYF.

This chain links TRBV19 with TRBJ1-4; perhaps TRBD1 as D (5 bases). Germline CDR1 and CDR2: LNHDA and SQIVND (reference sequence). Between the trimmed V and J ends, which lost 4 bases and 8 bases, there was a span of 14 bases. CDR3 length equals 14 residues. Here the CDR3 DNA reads TGTGCCAGTAGTACCCATACGCGGGGGGAAAAACTGTTTTTT. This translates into CASSTHTRGEKLFF.

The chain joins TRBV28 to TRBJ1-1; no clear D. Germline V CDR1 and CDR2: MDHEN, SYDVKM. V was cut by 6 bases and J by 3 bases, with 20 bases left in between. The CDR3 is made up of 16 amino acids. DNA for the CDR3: TGTGCCAGCAGAGTGCGGAGGCCGGCCGTGGACACTGAAGCTTTCTTT. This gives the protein CASRVRRPAVDTEAFF.

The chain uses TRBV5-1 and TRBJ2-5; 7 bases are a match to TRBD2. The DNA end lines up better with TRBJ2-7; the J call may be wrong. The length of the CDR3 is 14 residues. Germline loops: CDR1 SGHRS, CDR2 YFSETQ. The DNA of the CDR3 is TGCGCCAGCAGCTTGGGATCGGGAGGCTACGAGCAGTACTTC. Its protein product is CASSLGSGGYEQYF.

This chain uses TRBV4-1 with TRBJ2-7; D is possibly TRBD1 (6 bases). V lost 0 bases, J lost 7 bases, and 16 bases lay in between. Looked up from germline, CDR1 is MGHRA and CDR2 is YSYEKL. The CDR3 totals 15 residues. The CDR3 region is CASSQDSFSGVEQYF. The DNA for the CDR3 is TGCGCCAGCAGCCAAGATTCCTTTTCAGGGGTAGAGCAGTACTTC.

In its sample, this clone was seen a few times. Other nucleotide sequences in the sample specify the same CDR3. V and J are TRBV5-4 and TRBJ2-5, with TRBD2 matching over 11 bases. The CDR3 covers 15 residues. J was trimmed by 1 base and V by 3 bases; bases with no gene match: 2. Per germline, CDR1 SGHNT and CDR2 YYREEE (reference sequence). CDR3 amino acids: CASSWGTSGQETQYF. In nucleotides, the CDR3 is TGTGCCAGCAGCTGGGGGACTAGCGGCCAAGAGACCCAGTACTTC. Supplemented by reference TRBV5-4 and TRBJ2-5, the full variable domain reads ETGVTQSPTHLIKTRGQQVTLRCSSQSGHNTVSWYQQALGQGPQFIFQYYREEENGRGNFPPRFSGLQFPNYSSELNVNALELDDSALYLCASSWGTSGQETQYFGPGTRLLVL.

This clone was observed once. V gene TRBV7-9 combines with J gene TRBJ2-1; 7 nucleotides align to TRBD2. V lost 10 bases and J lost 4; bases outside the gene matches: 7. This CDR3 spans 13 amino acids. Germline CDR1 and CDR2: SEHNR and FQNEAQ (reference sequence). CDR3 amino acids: CAIENSGYNEQFF. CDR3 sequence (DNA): TGTGCCATCGAGAATAGCGGGTACAATGAGCAGTTCTTC.

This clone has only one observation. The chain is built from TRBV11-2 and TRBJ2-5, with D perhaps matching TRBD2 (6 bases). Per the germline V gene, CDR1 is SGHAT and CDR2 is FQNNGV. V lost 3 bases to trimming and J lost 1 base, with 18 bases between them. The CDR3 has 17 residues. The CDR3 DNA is TGTGCCAGCAGCTTGGACTATAGACAGCCTACCCAAGAGACCCAGTACTTC. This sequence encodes CASSLDYRQPTQETQYF.

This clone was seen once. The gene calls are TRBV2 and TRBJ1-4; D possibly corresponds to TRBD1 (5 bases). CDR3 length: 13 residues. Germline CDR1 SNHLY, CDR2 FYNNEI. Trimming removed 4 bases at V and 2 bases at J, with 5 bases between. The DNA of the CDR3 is TGTGCCAGCAGTGGGGGCACTAATGAAAAACTGTTTTTT. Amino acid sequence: CASSGGTNEKLFF.

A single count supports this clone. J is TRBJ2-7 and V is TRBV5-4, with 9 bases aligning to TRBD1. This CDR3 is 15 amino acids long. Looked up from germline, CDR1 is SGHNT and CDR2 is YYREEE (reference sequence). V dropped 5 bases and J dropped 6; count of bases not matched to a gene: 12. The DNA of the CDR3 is TGTGCCAGCAGTAGGTCCGGGACAGGGCTAAGCGAGCAGTACTTC. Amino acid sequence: CASSRSGTGLSEQYF.

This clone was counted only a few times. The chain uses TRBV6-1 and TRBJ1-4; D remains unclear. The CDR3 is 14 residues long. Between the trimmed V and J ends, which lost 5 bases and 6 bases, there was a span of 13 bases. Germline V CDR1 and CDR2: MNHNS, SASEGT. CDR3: CASSTSTKHEKLFF. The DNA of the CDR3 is TGTGCCAGCAGTACTAGTACTAAGCATGAAAAACTGTTTTTT.

The CDR3 protein is CASSLGLGAGRLDEQYF. The CDR3 coding sequence is TGCGCCAGCAGCTTGGGGCTCGGAGCGGGCCGCCTTGACGAGCAGTACTTC. The chain joins TRBV5-1 to TRBJ2-7; D may be TRBD2 (6 bases). This CDR3 comprises 17 residues. Germline loops: CDR1 SGHRS, CDR2 YFSETQ. V was shortened by 0 bases and J by 5 bases, with 21 bases between the two germline ends. Full variable domain (rest looked up from reference TRBV5-1 and TRBJ2-7): KAGVTQTPRYLIKTRGQQVTLSCSPISGHRSVSWYQQTPGQGLQFLFEYFSETQRNKGNFPGRFSGRQFSNSRSEMNVSTLELGDSALYLCASSLGLGAGRLDEQYFGPGTRLTVT.

CDR3 nucleotide sequence: TGCGCCACCCGACCCGGACTAGCGGGAGCCCCGGAGAATGAGCAGTTCTTC. Amino acids: CATRPGLAGAPENEQFF. The chain links TRBV10-1 to TRBJ2-1; 13 bases agree with TRBD2. The CDR3 has 17 residues. V trimming: 10 bases; J trimming: 7 bases; junction bases outside the gene matches: 16. Germline loops: CDR1 WNHNN, CDR2 SYGVQD (reference sequence).